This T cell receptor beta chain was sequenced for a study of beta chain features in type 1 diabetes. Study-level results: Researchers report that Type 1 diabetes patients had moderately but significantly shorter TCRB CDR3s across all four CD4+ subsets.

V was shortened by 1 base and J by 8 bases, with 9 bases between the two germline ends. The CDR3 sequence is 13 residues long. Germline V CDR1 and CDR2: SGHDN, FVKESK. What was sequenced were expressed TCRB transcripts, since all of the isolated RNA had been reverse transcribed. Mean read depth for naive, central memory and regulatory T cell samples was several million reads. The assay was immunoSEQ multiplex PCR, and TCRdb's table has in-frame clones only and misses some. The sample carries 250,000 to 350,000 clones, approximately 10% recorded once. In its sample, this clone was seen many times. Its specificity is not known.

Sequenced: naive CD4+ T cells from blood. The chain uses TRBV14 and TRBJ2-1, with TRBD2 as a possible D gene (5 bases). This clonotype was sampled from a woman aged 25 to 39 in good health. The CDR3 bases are TGTGCCAGCAGCCAAGGGGAGCTTTATGAGCAGTTCTTC. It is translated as CASSQGELYEQFF.